A single sample is the source of the 27 T cell receptor beta chains below, sequenced in a study of T cells in Graves' hyperthyroidism and ophthalmopathy. Amplified TCR beta CDR3 regions derived from RNA transcripts. The HTBI primer set was used in a first-round RT-PCR of the TCR CDR3. In TCRdb, the multiplex PCR reads were re-called with MiXCR into one record per CDR3 protein. The data show about 500,000 distinct CDR3 sequences, about 15% seen once. Source material: blood. The receptors here all came from a woman in her thirties with Graves' ophthalmopathy.

Note on this clonotype: A much larger clone lies a single base off, so this may be a read error. The chain has TRBV7-2 and TRBJ2-7, with unresolved D. This CDR3 contains 13 residues. Germline V gene data show CDR1 as SGHTA and CDR2 as FQGNSA. The CDR3 DNA follows: TGTGCCAGCAGCTATGACCGAACCTACGAGCGGTACTTC. It is translated as CASSYDRTYERYF.

The chain joins TRBV20-1 to TRBJ2-1; D is possibly TRBD1 (6 bases). This CDR3 is built from 16 residues. The V gene lost 0 bases and the J gene lost 8 bases, with 20 bases spanning the gap. Germline V gene sequence: CDR1 DFQATT, CDR2 SNEGSKA (reference sequence). The DNA of the CDR3 is TGCAGTGCTAGAGACACTCGACAGGCCCCAGGCCATGAGCAGTTCTTC. Translation gives CSARDTRQAPGHEQFF.

This clonotype was picked up a small number of times. This sequence joins TRBV12-3 or TRBV12-4 and TRBJ2-1; D gene unclear. CDR3 size: 12 residues. Trimming took 9 bases from V and 4 from J, leaving 10 bases between them. In DNA form, the CDR3 reads TGTGCCAGTAGGTTAGAGTACAATGAGCAGTTCTTC. It translates to CASRLEYNEQFF.

This clonotype has a count of ten or more. This chain links TRBV6-1 with TRBJ2-7; D is perhaps TRBD1 (6 bases). The germline V gene encodes CDR1 MNHNS and CDR2 SASEGT. V was trimmed by 7 bases and J by 2 bases, leaving 15 bases between them. This CDR3 has 14 amino acids. The CDR3 is CASTAAAGAYEQYF. In DNA form, the CDR3 reads TGTGCCAGCACCGCCGCGGCAGGGGCCTACGAGCAGTACTTC.

This clonotype was detected many times. The rearrangement uses TRBV12-3 or TRBV12-4 and TRBJ1-2; 8 nucleotides align to TRBD1. J was trimmed by 9 bases and V by 6 bases; bases with no gene match: 12. The CDR3 totals 14 residues. CDR3 nucleotides: TGTGCCAGCAGAAGCAGGGGGCGCGATCTGAGCTACACCTTC. The encoded protein is CASRSRGRDLSYTF.

The V gene is TRBV2, the J gene TRBJ1-2; D is possibly TRBD1 (6 bases). CDR3 length: 16 residues. The germline V and J ends were trimmed by 4 bases and 1 base, with 16 bases remaining between them. The germline V gene has CDR1 SNHLY and CDR2 FYNNEI. DNA of the CDR3: TGTGCCAGCAGTGCGGGGGGGCGGAATCTTAACTATGGCTACACCTTC. Translated: CASSAGGRNLNYGYTF.

The chain uses TRBV6-1 and TRBJ1-1, with a tentative D call TRBD1 (5 bases). Deletions cut 5 bases from V and 1 base from J, with 17 bases between. Germline V gene lookup returns CDR1 MNHNS and CDR2 SASEGT. The CDR3 is made up of 16 amino acids. CDR3 sequence (DNA): TGTGCCAGCAGTTCCCCTGGGGGGAGAGGGAACACTGAAGCTTTCTTT. Translation: CASSSPGGRGNTEAFF.

This clonotype was observed many times. The chain employs TRBV29-1 and TRBJ2-5; TRBD1 matches at 8 bases. The CDR3 length is 13 residues. Trimming took 6 bases from V and 4 from J; bases not matched to a gene: 7. The germline CDR1 and CDR2 sequences are SQVTM and ANQGSEA. As DNA, the CDR3 is TGCAGCGTCGGACAGGGTAGATTAGAGACCCAGTACTTC. Translation: CSVGQGRLETQYF.

The V and J genes are TRBV9 and TRBJ2-7, with D uncertain. The V and J ends lost 0 bases and 3 bases respectively, with 10 bases between them. Per the germline V gene, CDR1 is SGDLS and CDR2 is YYNGEE. The CDR3 totals 14 residues. The CDR3 nucleotides are TGTGCCAGCAGCGTAGAAGGGTTCGACTACGAGCAGTACTTC. Encoded protein: CASSVEGFDYEQYF. Looking up the rest from reference TRBV9 and TRBJ2-7 gives the full variable domain: DSGVTQTPKHLITATGQRVTLRCSPRSGDLSVYWYQQSLDQGLQFLIQYYNGEERAKGNILERFSAQQFPDLHSELNLSSLELGDSALYFCASSVEGFDYEQYFGPGTRLTVT.

This clonotype was seen only once. This sequence joins TRBV20-1 and TRBJ2-7; 9 nucleotides align to TRBD1. The CDR3 sequence is 13 residues long. From germline, CDR1 is DFQATT and CDR2 SNEGSKA (reference sequence). The V gene end was trimmed by 6 bases and the J gene end by 6 bases; junction bases not matched to a gene: 9. As DNA, the CDR3 is TGCAGTGCAGAGGACAGGGGTAGTATCGAGCAGTACTTC. This encodes CSAEDRGSIEQYF.

This clonotype showed up many times. The CDR3 DNA reads TGTGCCAGCAGCTTAATGTTTACGGTTCGCACTGAAGCTTTCTTT. Protein sequence: CASSLMFTVRTEAFF. The chain links TRBV11-1 to TRBJ1-1; D unresolved. Trimming removed 2 bases from V and 4 bases from J, with 14 bases in between. The CDR3 consists of 15 residues. CDR1 SGHAT and CDR2 FQDESV come from the germline V gene (reference sequence).

This clonotype was observed at least ten times. The chain combines TRBV5-6 with TRBJ2-7; 8 nucleotides agree with TRBD1. This CDR3 has 14 residues. From germline, CDR1 is SGHDT and CDR2 YYEEEE. With 4 bases clipped from V and 7 bases from J, the junction kept 10 bases outside the gene matches. This chain's CDR3 is CASSRAGGAGEQYF. Written as DNA, the CDR3 is TGTGCCAGCAGCCGGGCAGGGGGCGCGGGGGAGCAGTACTTC.

This clonotype turned up a few times. V and J are TRBV12-3 or TRBV12-4 and TRBJ1-4; 9 bases are a match to TRBD1. V trimming: 6 bases; J trimming: 6 bases; junction bases outside the gene matches: 2. This CDR3 contains 13 residues. CDR3 residues: CASRQGAYEKLFF. The CDR3 nucleotides read TGTGCCAGCAGACAGGGGGCGTATGAAAAACTGTTTTTT.

This clonotype was seen at least ten times. The chain couples TRBV3-1 to TRBJ1-2, with 8 bases identical to TRBD1. V lost 5 bases to trimming and J lost 12 bases; unmatched junction nucleotides: 5. Germline-derived CDR1 and CDR2 are LGHDT and YNNKEL (reference sequence). The CDR3 contains 11 residues. The CDR3 loop reads CASSKQGVDTF. DNA of the CDR3: TGTGCCAGCAGCAAACAGGGGGTAGACACCTTC. The full variable domain, completed using reference TRBV3-1 and TRBJ1-2, is DTAVSQTPKYLVTQMGNDKSIKCEQNLGHDTMYWYKQDSKKFLKIMFSYNNKELIINETVPNRFSPKSPDKAHLNLHINSLELGDSAVYFCASSKQGVDTFGSGTRLTVV.

The rearrangement joins TRBV27 to TRBJ2-2; tentative D call: TRBD1 (5 bases). Germline assignment: CDR1 MNHEY and CDR2 SMNVEV (reference sequence). The ends were cut back, 6 bases at V and 1 base at J, with 12 bases in the middle. This CDR3 contains 15 residues. Here the CDR3 reads CASRPRTGNTGELFF. The CDR3 nucleotides read TGTGCCAGCAGACCTCGAACAGGGAACACCGGGGAGCTGTTTTTT.

The V gene is TRBV6-6, the J gene TRBJ2-1, with 7 bases that match TRBD1. Germline V gives CDR1 MNHNY, CDR2 SVGAGI (reference sequence). With 0 bases clipped from V and 6 bases from J, the junction kept 11 bases outside the gene matches. The CDR3 length is 17 residues. DNA of the CDR3: TGTGCCAGCAGTTACTCCCAACTTAGACAGGGTGCCAATGAGCAGTTCTTC. It codes for CASSYSQLRQGANEQFF.

In the case of this clonotype: An end of the junction differs from the germline gene, which may be a read error. The chain employs TRBV12-3 or TRBV12-4 and TRBJ2-3; a possible D gene is TRBD2 (6 bases). The CDR3 totals 16 residues. The DNA for the CDR3 is TGTGCCAGCAATGATATGGGGATTACTAGCACAGATACGCGGTATTTT. Translation: CASNDMGITSTDTRYF.

This clonotype was counted ten times or more. The chain recombines TRBV30 with TRBJ2-7, with D perhaps assigned TRBD1 or TRBD2 (5 bases each). CDR1 GTSNPN and CDR2 SVGIG come from the germline V gene (reference sequence). Between the trimmed V and J ends, which lost 3 bases and 3 bases, there was a span of 18 bases. CDR3 length: 15 residues. Here the CDR3 reads CAWSVPKGSHYEQYF. DNA for the CDR3: TGTGCCTGGAGCGTACCCAAGGGGAGCCACTACGAGCAGTACTTC.

V usage is TRBV27 and J usage is TRBJ2-1, with 8 bases lining up with TRBD2. With V trimmed by 4 bases and J by 8 bases, 7 bases remained unmatched. This CDR3 spans 14 amino acids. Germline V gene lookup returns CDR1 MNHEY and CDR2 SMNVEV (reference sequence). CDR3 residues: CASSSTSGEDEQFF. CDR3 nucleotides: TGTGCCAGCAGTTCAACTAGCGGCGAGGATGAGCAGTTCTTC.

The chain has TRBV4-1 and TRBJ2-2, with 8 bases identical to TRBD1. Germline V gene sequence: CDR1 MGHRA, CDR2 YSYEKL. The CDR3 runs to 20 residues. The junction had 15 bases not matched to a gene; V was cut back by 1 base and J by 2 bases. The CDR3 bases are TGCGCCAGCAGCCAAGGAAGGGGTCCCGGGACAGGCCCCAACACCGGGGAGCTGTTTTTT. Residues: CASSQGRGPGTGPNTGELFF.

This clonotype was seen repeatedly, ten times or more. The rearrangement uses TRBV20-1 and TRBJ2-3; no reliable D call. Germline CDR1 is DFQATT and CDR2 is SNEGSKA (reference sequence). This CDR3 is built from 14 residues. Trimming shortened V by 3 bases and J by 2 bases, and 12 bases separated the two germline ends. In nucleotides, the CDR3 is TGCAGTGCTAGGGTCGGATATCCCACAGATACGCAGTATTTT. Protein product: CSARVGYPTDTQYF.

This clonotype was observed a few times. This rearrangement joins TRBV4-2 to TRBJ2-7; maybe TRBD2 (5 bases). Germline CDR1 is LGHNA and CDR2 is YNFKEQ. V was shortened by 2 bases and J by 3 bases, with 14 bases between the two germline ends. The CDR3 is 15 residues long. CDR3 loop: CASSQPGSSSYEQYF. In nucleotides, the CDR3 is TGTGCCAGCAGCCAACCTGGGAGTAGCAGCTACGAGCAGTACTTC.

Worth noting for this clonotype: Since the CDR3 does not end with the conserved phenylalanine or tryptophan, this likely comes from a read error. The V call is TRBV28, the J call TRBJ2-7; tentatively, D is TRBD2 (5 bases). V dropped 4 bases and J dropped 4 bases, with 8 bases sitting between them. This CDR3 contains 12 residues. In germline, CDR1 is MDHEN, CDR2 SYDVKM. The CDR3 reads CASSYRGYEQYL. As DNA, the CDR3 is TGTGCCAGCAGTTATCGGGGATACGAGCAGTACCTC.

V usage is TRBV16 and J usage is TRBJ1-1, with D unresolved. The CDR3 consists of 19 residues. The V gene's germline CDR1 is KGHSY and CDR2 FQNENV. V lost 0 bases, J lost 7 bases, and 27 bases lay in between. The CDR3 nucleotides read TGTGCCAGCAGCCAATCCACAGTGGTCCTTGGTTGGCCCAAATATGAAGCTTTCTTT. This encodes CASSQSTVVLGWPKYEAFF.

This chain connects TRBV27 to TRBJ2-1, with 7 bases that match TRBD1. Germline lookup yields CDR1 MNHEY and CDR2 SMNVEV (reference sequence). V dropped 3 bases and J dropped 4; count of bases not matched to a gene: 6. The CDR3 is 15 amino acids. The CDR3, as DNA: TGTGCCAGCAGTTTCCTGGGACAGTATTACAATGAGCAGTTCTTC. Translating it yields CASSFLGQYYNEQFF.

In this sample, this clonotype turned up many times. V usage is TRBV12-3 or TRBV12-4 and J usage is TRBJ1-2; D is perhaps TRBD1 (5 bases). The ends were cut back, 1 base at V and 14 bases at J, with 11 bases in the middle. The CDR3 has 11 residues. CDR3 region: CASSLDRFFTF. The CDR3 DNA sequence: TGTGCCAGCAGTTTAGACAGGTTCTTTACCTTC.

The rearrangement uses TRBV24-1 and TRBJ2-2; D not resolved. V was clipped by 4 bases and J by 4 bases, with 3 bases between them. This CDR3 region has 12 residues. CDR1 and CDR2 from the germline V gene are KGHDR and SFDVKD. Here the CDR3 reads CATSDPTGELFF. CDR3 DNA sequence: TGTGCCACCAGTGACCCCACCGGGGAGCTGTTTTTT.